This TCR beta chain was sequenced for a study of Ad26.COV2.S vaccination and SARS-CoV-2 variants. About the study: Recipients of Ad26.COV2.S got it intramuscularly, once or twice 56 days apart.

Study conclusions and caveats: With respect to non-spike TCR breadth, vaccine and placebo recipients were similar.

Treatment specified: about 20 received Ad26.COV2.S at low or high dose, single or two shots; roughly five received placebo; per-sample allocation not given. Sampling was performed 63 days after the first vaccine or placebo injection. Whoever gave the sample was an adult aged 18-55 years in Boston. The table came from immunoSEQ multiplex PCR; TCRdb's copy has only in-frame clones and leaves some out. The data contain around 300,000 clones, around 89% of them singletons. Comments on this clone: Its antigen is undetermined.

The source was peripheral blood, collected in a trial of Ad26.COV2.S vaccine versus placebo. This clonotype originated in a person between 18 and 59 years old who received the Ad26.COV2.S COVID-19 vaccine or a placebo.

Written as DNA, the CDR3 is TGTGCCAGCAGCTTAAGCGGGACAGGGCGGACCGGGGAGCTGTTTTTT. Translated: CASSLSGTGRTGELFF. The rearrangement joins TRBV7-6 to TRBJ2-2, with 9 bases lining up with TRBD1. The CDR3 length is 16 residues. Germline lookup yields CDR1 SGHVS and CDR2 FNYEAQ. Germline trimming cut 2 bases from V and 5 bases from J; bases unmatched to any gene: 6.